This T cell receptor (beta chain) originates from a study of early T cells in non-severe SARS-CoV-2 infection listed by TCRdb under 2021. A note on the overall study: Because TCR sequencing was done on bulk RNA from unsorted whole blood, the alpha and beta chains could not be paired. Broader findings and caveats from the paper: VDJdb matching was skewed toward anti-spike CD8 responses, so virus-specific expansions were likely underestimated and private and CD4 specificities were missed.

For this clonotype: Its antigen is currently not known. No per-base quality is available; no much larger clone lies one base away.

Set within a cohort of healthcare workers in London, UK, this nested case-control study involved weekly PCR testing of nasopharyngeal swabs along with blood sampling. Between 23 and 31 March 2020, the week of the UK lockdown, healthcare workers were enrolled and then followed up weekly for as long as 16 weeks. Library method: 5' RACE. TCRdb names NextSeq 500 as the instrument used. Unique molecular identifiers were attached to individual cDNA molecules in the TCR library protocol so that sequencing error and PCR bias could be corrected. Both TCR alpha and beta chains were sequenced, and tight co-correlation was observed between alpha and beta sequence abundances in each sample. On the study's bioinformatics: V gene, J gene and CDR3 annotation of TCR sequences was performed with Decombinator V4. TCRs were defined as expanded if a significant change between any two time points was detected under a Poisson model with p below 0.0001. TCR abundances were normalised to the total number of TCRs sequenced per sample and were expressed as counts per million. MAIT TCRs were defined by TRAV1-2 paired with TRAJ12, TRAJ20 or TRAJ33, and iNKT TCRs by TRAV10 paired with TRAJ18. VDJdb, accessed 1 November 2021, was searched for CMV, EBV and SARS-CoV-2 annotated TCRs, with TCRs annotated for multiple antigens excluded. Through fastp at Q25 and MiXCR, TCRdb rebuilt clones from the public reads, retaining in-frame beta chains. One record per CDR3 amino acid sequence lists the most common genes and DNA. None of the V and J calls come from the authors' own analysis; TCRdb made them. This sample lists 65,000 to 95,000 distinct CDR3 sequences; 7.5% to 10% were detected once. The top ten constitute approximately 5% of the sample.

Its CDR3 holds 17 amino acids, cysteine through phenylalanine. Only the CDR3 DNA stays, 51 bases, in frame from base 1. Looking up the germline V gene yields CDR1 SGHVS and CDR2 FNYEAQ. V is reduced by 5 bases and J by 0 bases, leaving a spacing of 14 bases between them. This clonotype was sampled from an adult who was a healthcare worker with PCR-confirmed SARS-CoV-2 infection or an uninfected control (not recorded which). The sequenced material came from whole blood. Rearrangement joined TRBV7-6 to TRBJ2-6, with the D gene call left open. The DNA sequence follows: TGTGCCAGCAGCCGTCAAGCGCAGGACTCTGGGGCCAACGTCCTGACTTTC. Its protein product is CASSRQAQDSGANVLTF.